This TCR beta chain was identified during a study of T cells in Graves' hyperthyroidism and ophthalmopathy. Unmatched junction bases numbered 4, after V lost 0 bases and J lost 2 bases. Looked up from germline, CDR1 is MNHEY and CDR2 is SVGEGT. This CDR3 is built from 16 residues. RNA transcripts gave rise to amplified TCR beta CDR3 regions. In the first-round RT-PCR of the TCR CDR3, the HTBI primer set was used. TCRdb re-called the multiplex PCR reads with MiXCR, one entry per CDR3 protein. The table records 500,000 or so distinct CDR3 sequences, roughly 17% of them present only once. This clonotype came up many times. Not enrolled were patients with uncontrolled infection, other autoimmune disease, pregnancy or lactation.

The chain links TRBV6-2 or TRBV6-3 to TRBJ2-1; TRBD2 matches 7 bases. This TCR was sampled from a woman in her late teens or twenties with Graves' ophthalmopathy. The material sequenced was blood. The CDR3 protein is CASSYSILAAYNEQFF. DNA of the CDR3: TGTGCCAGCAGTTACTCGATTCTAGCGGCCTACAATGAGCAGTTCTTC.